These 9 T cell receptor beta chains were all obtained from the same sample, sequenced in a study of CD8 T cells in Susac syndrome. Reverse transcription used about 0.45 to 1 ug RNA and random hexamers. TCRdb itself ran the immunoSEQ multiplex PCR reads through MiXCR, one entry per CDR3 protein. The data contain 120,000 to 150,000 distinct CDR3 sequences, 94% of them singletons. Sample: CD4+ T cells from PBMCs. Every receptor here comes from a human donor in good health.

The V call is TRBV5-1, the J call TRBJ1-2; D is perhaps TRBD1 (6 bases). Germline loops: CDR1 SGHRS, CDR2 YFSETQ. The CDR3 sequence is 14 residues long. V was trimmed by 4 bases and J by 7 bases, leaving 17 bases between them. In DNA form, the CDR3 reads TGCGCCAGCAGCAACGGAGGGGGAAATCGTGGCTACACCTTC. Translated, it gives CASSNGGGNRGYTF.

The chain recombines TRBV12-3 or TRBV12-4 with TRBJ1-1, with a tentative D call TRBD1 (6 bases). The CDR3 loop spans 16 amino acids. With 5 bases removed from V and 1 base from J, the gap between germline ends came to 17 bases. The CDR3 spells CASSRGEGQRNTEAFF. In DNA, the CDR3 is TGTGCCAGCAGTAGGGGGGAGGGGCAGCGGAACACTGAAGCTTTCTTT.

This sequence joins TRBV4-1 and TRBJ2-3; perhaps TRBD1 as D (6 bases). The V gene lost 1 base and the J gene lost 2 bases, with 7 bases spanning the gap. Germline lookup yields CDR1 MGHRA and CDR2 YSYEKL. CDR3 length: 14 residues. The CDR3, as DNA: TGCGCCAGCAGCCAAGCAGGGGCCACAGATACGCAGTATTTT. It is translated as CASSQAGATDTQYF.

This clonotype is a singleton in its sample. The rearrangement joins TRBV12-3 or TRBV12-4 to TRBJ2-7, with 8 bases that match TRBD1. The CDR3 extends over 15 amino acids. V lost 4 bases, J lost 0 bases, and 5 bases stayed unmatched. The CDR3 DNA sequence: TGTGCCAGCAGTTCACAGGGGGTGAACTCCTACGAGCAGTACTTC. Translated: CASSSQGVNSYEQYF.

The CDR3 DNA reads as TGTGCCAGCAGCCCAGGGGGACGGACTGAAGCTTTCTTT. Amino acid sequence: CASSPGGRTEAFF. The chain uses TRBV3-1 and TRBJ1-1, with 7 bases matching TRBD1. With V trimmed by 4 bases and J by 5 bases, 4 bases remained unmatched. The germline V gene encodes CDR1 LGHDT and CDR2 YNNKEL (reference sequence). CDR3 length equals 13 residues. Full variable domain (remainder filled in from reference TRBV3-1 and TRBJ1-1): DTAVSQTPKYLVTQMGNDKSIKCEQNLGHDTMYWYKQDSKKFLKIMFSYNNKELIINETVPNRFSPKSPDKAHLNLHINSLELGDSAVYFCASSPGGRTEAFFGQGTRLTVV.

This clonotype was found once. The CDR3 spells CAISESAGSETQYF. CDR3 nucleotides: TGTGCCATCAGTGAGTCAGCGGGGAGTGAGACCCAGTACTTC. This rearrangement joins TRBV10-3 to TRBJ2-5; 7 bases map to TRBD2. This CDR3 spans 14 amino acids. Germline loops: CDR1 ENHRY, CDR2 SYGVKD. V was pared by 0 bases and J by 5 bases, with 3 bases of the junction left unmatched.

This chain links TRBV9 with TRBJ2-1, with 7 bases that match TRBD2. V lost 0 bases and J lost 5; bases outside the gene matches: 5. The CDR3 runs 15 residues. Germline-derived CDR1 and CDR2 are SGDLS and YYNGEE. DNA for the CDR3: TGTGCCAGCAGCGTAGGCGGGAGTAACAACAATGAGCAGTTCTTC. This translates into CASSVGGSNNNEQFF.

The J gene is TRBJ2-3, the V gene TRBV10-3, with D hard to call. The CDR3 is 11 amino acids. Germline CDR1 and CDR2: ENHRY and SYGVKD. The V gene lost 10 bases and the J gene lost 2 bases, with 7 bases spanning the gap. The CDR3, as DNA: TGTGCCACGCAAAACACAGATACGCAGTATTTT. This encodes CATQNTDTQYF.

V and J are TRBV2 and TRBJ1-1; D gene ambiguous. The length of the CDR3 is 15 residues. In germline, CDR1 is SNHLY, CDR2 FYNNEI. Trimming took off 3 bases at V and 0 bases at J, with 11 bases between the two ends. This CDR3 reads CASSEYGLLNTEAFF. The CDR3 nucleotides read TGTGCCAGCAGTGAGTACGGATTGTTGAACACTGAAGCTTTCTTT.